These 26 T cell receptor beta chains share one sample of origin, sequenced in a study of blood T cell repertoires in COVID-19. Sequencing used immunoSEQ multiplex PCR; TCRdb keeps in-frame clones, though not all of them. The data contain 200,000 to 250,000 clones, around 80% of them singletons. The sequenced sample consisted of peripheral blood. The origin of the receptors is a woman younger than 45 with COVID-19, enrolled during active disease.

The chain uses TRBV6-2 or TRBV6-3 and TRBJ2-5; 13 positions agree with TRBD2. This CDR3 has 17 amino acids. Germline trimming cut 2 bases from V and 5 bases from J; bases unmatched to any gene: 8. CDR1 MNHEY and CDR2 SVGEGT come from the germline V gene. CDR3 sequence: CASSYIIGTSGTETQYF. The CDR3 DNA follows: TGTGCCAGCAGTTACATCATCGGGACTAGCGGGACGGAGACCCAGTACTTC.

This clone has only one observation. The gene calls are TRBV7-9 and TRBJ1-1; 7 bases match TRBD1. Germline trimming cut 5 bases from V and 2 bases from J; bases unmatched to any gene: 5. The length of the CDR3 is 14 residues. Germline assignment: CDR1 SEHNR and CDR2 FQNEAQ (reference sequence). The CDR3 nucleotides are TGTGCCAGCAGCCGCGACAGGGCAAACACTGAAGCTTTCTTT. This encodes CASSRDRANTEAFF.

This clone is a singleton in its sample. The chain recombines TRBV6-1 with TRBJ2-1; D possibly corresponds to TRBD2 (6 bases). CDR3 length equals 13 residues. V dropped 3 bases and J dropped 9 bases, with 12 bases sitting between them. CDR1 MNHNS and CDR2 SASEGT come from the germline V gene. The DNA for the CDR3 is TGTGCCAGCAGTGATCAAACCGGGAGTGAGCAGTTCTTC. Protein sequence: CASSDQTGSEQFF.

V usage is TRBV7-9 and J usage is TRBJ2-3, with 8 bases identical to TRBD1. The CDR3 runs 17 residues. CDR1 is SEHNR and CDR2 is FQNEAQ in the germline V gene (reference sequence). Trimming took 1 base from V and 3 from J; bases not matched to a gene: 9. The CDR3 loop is CASSLDGQGAWTDTQYF. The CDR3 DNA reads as TGTGCCAGCAGCTTAGACGGGCAGGGGGCCTGGACAGATACGCAGTATTTT.

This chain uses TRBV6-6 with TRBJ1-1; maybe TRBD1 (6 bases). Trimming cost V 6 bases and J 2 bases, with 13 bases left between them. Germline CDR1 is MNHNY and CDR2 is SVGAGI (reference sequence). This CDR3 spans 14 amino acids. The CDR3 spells CASRLGQPNTEAFF. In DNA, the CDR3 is TGTGCCAGCAGGCTGGGACAACCAAACACTGAAGCTTTCTTT.

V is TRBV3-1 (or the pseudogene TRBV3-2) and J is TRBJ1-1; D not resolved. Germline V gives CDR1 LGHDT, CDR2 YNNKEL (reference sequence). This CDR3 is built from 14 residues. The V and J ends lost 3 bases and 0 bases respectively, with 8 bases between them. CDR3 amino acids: CASSQGRLNTEAFF. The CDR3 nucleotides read TGTGCCAGCAGCCAGGGCAGGCTGAACACTGAAGCTTTCTTT.

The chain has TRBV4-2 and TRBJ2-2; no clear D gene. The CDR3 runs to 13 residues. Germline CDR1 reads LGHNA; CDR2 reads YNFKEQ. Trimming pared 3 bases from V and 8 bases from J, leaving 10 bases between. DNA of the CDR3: TGTGCCAGCAGCCATGGCCTCCCGGGGGAGCTGTTTTTT. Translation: CASSHGLPGELFF.

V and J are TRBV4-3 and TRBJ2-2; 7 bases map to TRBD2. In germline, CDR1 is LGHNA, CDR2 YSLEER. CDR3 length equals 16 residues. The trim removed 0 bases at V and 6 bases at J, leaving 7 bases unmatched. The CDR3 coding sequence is TGCGCCAGCAGCCAAGATAGACGGCGGGAGCCCGGGGAGCTGTTTTTT. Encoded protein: CASSQDRRREPGELFF.

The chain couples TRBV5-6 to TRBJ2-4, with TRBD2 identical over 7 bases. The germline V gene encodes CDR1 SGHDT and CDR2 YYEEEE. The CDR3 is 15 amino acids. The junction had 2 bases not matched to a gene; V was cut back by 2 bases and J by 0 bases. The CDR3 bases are TGTGCCAGCAGCTTCACTAGCGTAGCCAAAAACATTCAGTACTTC. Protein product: CASSFTSVAKNIQYF.

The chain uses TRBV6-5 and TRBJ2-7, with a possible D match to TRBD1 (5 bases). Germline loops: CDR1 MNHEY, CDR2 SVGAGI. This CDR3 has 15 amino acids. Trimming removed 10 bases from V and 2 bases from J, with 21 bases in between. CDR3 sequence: CAILLGQTATYEQYF. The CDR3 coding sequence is TGTGCCATCCTTCTAGGCCAGACAGCCACCTACGAGCAGTACTTC.

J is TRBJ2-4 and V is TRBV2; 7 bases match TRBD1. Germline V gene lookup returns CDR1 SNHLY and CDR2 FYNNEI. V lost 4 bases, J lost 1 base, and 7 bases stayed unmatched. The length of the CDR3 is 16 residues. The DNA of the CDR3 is TGTGCCAGCAGTGTACAGGGGTTGGTTGCCAAAAACATTCAGTACTTC. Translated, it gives CASSVQGLVAKNIQYF.

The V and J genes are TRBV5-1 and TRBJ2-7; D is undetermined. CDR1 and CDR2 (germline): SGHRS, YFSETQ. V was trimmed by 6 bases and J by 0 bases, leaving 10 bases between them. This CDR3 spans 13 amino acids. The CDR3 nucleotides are TGCGCCAGCAACGCCCACTCCTCCTACGAGCAGTACTTC. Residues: CASNAHSSYEQYF.

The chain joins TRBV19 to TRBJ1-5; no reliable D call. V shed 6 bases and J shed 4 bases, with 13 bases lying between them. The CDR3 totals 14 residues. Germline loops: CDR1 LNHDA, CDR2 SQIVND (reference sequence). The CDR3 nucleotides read TGTGCCAGTAGCCCGACTGTGAGAAATCAGCCCCAGCATTTT. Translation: CASSPTVRNQPQHF.

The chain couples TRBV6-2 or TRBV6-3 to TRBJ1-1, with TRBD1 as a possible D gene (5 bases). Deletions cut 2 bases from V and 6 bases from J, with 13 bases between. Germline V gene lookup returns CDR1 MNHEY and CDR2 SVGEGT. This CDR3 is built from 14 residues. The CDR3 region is CASSYAGGRPEAFF. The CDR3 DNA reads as TGTGCCAGCAGTTACGCGGGGGGTCGACCTGAAGCTTTCTTT.

CDR3 sequence reads: CASSQVLRTAGEKLFF. In DNA, the CDR3 is TGCGCCAGCAGCCAAGTCCTCCGGACGGCGGGAGAAAAACTGTTTTTT. The chain is built from TRBV4-3 and TRBJ1-4; D gene uncertain. Germline CDR1 and CDR2: LGHNA and YSLEER. The germline V and J ends were trimmed by 1 base and 8 bases, with 17 bases remaining between them. The CDR3 is 16 amino acids.

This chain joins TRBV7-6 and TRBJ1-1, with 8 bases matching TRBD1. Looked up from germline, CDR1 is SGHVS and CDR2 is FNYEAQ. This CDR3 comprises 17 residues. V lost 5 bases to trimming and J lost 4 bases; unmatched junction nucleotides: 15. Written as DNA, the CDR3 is TGTGCCAGCAGCCCAACGGGGACAGGCCGATTGGGCACTGAAGCTTTCTTT. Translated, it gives CASSPTGTGRLGTEAFF.

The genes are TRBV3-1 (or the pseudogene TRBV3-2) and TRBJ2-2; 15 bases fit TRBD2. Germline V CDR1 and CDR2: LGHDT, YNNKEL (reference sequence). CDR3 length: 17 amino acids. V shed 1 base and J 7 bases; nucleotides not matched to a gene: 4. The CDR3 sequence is CASSQGTSGGAFGELFF. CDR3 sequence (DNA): TGTGCCAGCAGCCAAGGGACTAGCGGGGGGGCCTTCGGGGAGCTGTTTTTT.

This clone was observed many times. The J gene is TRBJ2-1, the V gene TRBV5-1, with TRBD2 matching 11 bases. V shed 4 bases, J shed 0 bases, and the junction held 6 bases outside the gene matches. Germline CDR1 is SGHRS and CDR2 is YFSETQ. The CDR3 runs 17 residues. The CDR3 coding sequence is TGCGCCAGCAGCCCCCTAGCGGGGGGTTTCTCCTACAATGAGCAGTTCTTC. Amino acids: CASSPLAGGFSYNEQFF. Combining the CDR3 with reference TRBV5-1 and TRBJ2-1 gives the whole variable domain KAGVTQTPRYLIKTRGQQVTLSCSPISGHRSVSWYQQTPGQGLQFLFEYFSETQRNKGNFPGRFSGRQFSNSRSEMNVSTLELGDSALYLCASSPLAGGFSYNEQFFGPGTRLTVL.

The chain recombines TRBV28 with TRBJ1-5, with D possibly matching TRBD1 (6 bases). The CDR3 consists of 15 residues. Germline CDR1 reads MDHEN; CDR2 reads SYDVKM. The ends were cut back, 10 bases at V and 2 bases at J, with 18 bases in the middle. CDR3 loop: CATLGEGEGNQPQHF. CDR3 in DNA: TGTGCCACCCTCGGGGAGGGGGAGGGCAATCAGCCCCAGCATTTT.

CDR3 protein: CASSQRGLHHGETQYF. CDR3 bases: TGTGCCAGCAGTCAACGGGGACTGCATCACGGGGAGACCCAGTACTTC. J is TRBJ2-5 and V is TRBV27, with a weak D call TRBD2 (6 bases). V lost 5 bases to trimming and J lost 5 bases, with 21 bases between them. CDR1 MNHEY and CDR2 SMNVEV come from the germline V gene (reference sequence). CDR3 length: 16 residues.

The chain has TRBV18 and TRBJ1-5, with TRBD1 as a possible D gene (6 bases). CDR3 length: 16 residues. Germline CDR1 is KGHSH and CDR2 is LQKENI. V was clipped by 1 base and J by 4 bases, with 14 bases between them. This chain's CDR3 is CASSPLPRGGNQPQHF. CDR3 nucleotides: TGTGCCAGCTCACCACTCCCCAGGGGTGGTAATCAGCCCCAGCATTTT. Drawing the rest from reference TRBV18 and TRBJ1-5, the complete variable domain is NAGVMQNPRHLVRRRGQEARLRCSPMKGHSHVYWYRQLPEEGLKFMVYLQKENIIDESGMPKERFSAEFPKEGPSILRIQQVVRGDSAAYFCASSPLPRGGNQPQHFGDGTRLSIL.

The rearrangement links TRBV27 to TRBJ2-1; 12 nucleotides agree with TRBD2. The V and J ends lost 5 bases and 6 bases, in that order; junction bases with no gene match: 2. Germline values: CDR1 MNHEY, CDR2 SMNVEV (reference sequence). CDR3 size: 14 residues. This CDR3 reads CASSQGLAGNEQFF. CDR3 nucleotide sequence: TGTGCCAGCAGTCAGGGACTAGCGGGCAATGAGCAGTTCTTC.

The CDR3 sequence is CASSDWDRGAEAFF. The CDR3 DNA reads as TGTGCCAGCAGTGATTGGGACAGGGGGGCTGAAGCTTTCTTT. This sequence joins TRBV2 and TRBJ1-1, with TRBD1 identical over 11 bases. The CDR3 loop spans 14 amino acids. Germline CDR1 SNHLY, CDR2 FYNNEI. After removal of 3 bases from V and 6 bases from J, the junction contained 3 bases not matched to a gene. Full variable domain (outside the CDR3, taken from reference TRBV2 and TRBJ1-1): EPEVTQTPSHQVTQMGQEVILRCVPISNHLYFYWYRQILGQKVEFLVSFYNNEISEKSEIFDDQFSVERPDGSNFTLKIRSTKLEDSAMYFCASSDWDRGAEAFFGQGTRLTVV.

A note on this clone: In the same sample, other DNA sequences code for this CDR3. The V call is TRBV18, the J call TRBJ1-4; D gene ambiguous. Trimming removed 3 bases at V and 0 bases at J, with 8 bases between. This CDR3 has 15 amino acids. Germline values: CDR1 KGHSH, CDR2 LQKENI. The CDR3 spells CASSPYQATNEKLFF. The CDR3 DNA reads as TGTGCCAGCTCACCTTATCAGGCAACTAATGAAAAACTGTTTTTT.

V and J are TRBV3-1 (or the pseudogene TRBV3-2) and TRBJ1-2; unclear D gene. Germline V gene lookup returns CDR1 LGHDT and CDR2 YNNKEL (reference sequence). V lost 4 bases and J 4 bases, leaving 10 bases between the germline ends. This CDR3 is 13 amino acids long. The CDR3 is CASSPTSLYGYTF. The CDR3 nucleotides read TGTGCCAGCAGCCCTACTTCCCTCTATGGCTACACCTTC.

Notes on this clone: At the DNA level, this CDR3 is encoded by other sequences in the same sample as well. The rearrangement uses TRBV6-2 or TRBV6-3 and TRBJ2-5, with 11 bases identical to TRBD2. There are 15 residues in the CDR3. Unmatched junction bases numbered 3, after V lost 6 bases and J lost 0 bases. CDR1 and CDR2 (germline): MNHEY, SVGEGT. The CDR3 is CASSPGLADQETQYF. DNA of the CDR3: TGTGCCAGCAGCCCGGGACTAGCGGACCAAGAGACCCAGTACTTC.